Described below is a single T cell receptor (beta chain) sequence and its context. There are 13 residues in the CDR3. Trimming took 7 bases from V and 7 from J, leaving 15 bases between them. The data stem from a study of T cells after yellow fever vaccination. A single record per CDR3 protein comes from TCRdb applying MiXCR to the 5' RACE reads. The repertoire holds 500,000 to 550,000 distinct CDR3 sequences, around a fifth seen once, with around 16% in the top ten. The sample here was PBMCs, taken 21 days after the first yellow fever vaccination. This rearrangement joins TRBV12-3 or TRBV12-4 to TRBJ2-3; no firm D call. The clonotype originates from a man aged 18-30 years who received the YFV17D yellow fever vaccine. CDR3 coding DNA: TGTGCCAGCACCATCGTGGGTGGAAATACGCAGTATTTT. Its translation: CASTIVGGNTQYF.